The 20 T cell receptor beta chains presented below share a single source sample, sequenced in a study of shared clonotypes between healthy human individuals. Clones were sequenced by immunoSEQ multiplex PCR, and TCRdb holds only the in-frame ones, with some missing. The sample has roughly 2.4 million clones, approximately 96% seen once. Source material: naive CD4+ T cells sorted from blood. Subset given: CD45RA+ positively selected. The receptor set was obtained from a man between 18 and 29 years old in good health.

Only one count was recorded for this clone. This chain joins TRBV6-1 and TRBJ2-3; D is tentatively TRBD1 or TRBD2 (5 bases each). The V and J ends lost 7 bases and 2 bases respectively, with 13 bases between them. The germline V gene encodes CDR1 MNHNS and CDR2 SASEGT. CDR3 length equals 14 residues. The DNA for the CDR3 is TGTGCCAGCACTAACCGGGGCCCCACAGATACGCAGTATTTT. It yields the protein CASTNRGPTDTQYF.

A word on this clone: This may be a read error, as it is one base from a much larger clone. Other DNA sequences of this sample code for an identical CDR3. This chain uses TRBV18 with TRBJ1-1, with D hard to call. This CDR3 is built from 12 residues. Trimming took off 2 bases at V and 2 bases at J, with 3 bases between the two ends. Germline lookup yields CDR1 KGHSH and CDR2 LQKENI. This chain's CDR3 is CASSPGNTEAFF. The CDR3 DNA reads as TGTGCCAGCTCACCAGGAAACACTGAAGCTTTCTTT.

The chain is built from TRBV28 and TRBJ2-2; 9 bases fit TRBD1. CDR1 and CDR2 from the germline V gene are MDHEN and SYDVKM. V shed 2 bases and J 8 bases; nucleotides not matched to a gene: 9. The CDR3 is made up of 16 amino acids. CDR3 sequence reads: CASSLTGGLWAGELFF. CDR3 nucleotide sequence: TGTGCCAGCAGTTTAACAGGGGGCCTTTGGGCTGGGGAGCTGTTTTTT.

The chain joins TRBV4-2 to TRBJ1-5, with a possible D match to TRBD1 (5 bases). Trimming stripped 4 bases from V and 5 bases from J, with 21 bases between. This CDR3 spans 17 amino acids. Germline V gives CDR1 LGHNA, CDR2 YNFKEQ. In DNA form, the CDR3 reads TGTGCCAGCAGCCTTTTTCCGGGACTACAAGGCGATCAGCCCCAGCATTTT. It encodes CASSLFPGLQGDQPQHF.

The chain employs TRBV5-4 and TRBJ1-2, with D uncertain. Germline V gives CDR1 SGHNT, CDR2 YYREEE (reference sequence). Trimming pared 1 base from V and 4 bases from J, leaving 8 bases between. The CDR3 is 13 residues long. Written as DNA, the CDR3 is TGTGCCAGCAGCTTGATCTCCAGCTATGGCTACACCTTC. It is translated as CASSLISSYGYTF.

CDR3 DNA sequence: TGTGCCAGCAGCTCCCCCCTAGGTCAGCAAGAGACCCAGTACTTC. Translated: CASSSPLGQQETQYF. V and J are TRBV11-2 and TRBJ2-5; D is uncertain. V shed 4 bases and J shed 2 bases, with 14 bases lying between them. CDR1 SGHAT and CDR2 FQNNGV come from the germline V gene. This CDR3 contains 15 residues.

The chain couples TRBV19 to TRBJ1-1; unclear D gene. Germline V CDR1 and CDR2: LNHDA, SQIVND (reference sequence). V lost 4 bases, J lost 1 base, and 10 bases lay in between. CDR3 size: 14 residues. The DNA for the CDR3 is TGTGCCAGTAGTAGGGTACAGCCGAACACTGAAGCTTTCTTT. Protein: CASSRVQPNTEAFF.

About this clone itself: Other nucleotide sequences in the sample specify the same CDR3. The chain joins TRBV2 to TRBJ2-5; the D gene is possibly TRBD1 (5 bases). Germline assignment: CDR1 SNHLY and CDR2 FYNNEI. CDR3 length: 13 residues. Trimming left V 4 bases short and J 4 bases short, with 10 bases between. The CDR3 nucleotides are TGTGCCAGCAGTGGTGGAAGGGGAGAGACCCAGTACTTC. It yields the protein CASSGGRGETQYF.

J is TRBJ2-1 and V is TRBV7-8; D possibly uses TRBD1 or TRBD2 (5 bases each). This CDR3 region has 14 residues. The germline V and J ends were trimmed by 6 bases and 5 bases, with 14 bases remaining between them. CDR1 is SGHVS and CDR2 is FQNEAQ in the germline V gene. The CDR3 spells CASSSGTSNNEQFF. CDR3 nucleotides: TGTGCCAGCAGTTCCGGGACGTCTAACAATGAGCAGTTCTTC.

Here the CDR3 reads CASSPRDAGISIGELFF. The CDR3 coding sequence is TGTGCCAGCTCACCACGCGACGCGGGGATTTCTATCGGGGAGCTGTTTTTT. The gene calls are TRBV18 and TRBJ2-2, with D possibly TRBD2 on 6 matching bases. Germline CDR1 KGHSH, CDR2 LQKENI. This CDR3 has 17 amino acids. V was clipped by 1 base and J by 7 bases, with 19 bases between them. The variable domain in full, completed from reference TRBV18 and TRBJ2-2, reads NAGVMQNPRHLVRRRGQEARLRCSPMKGHSHVYWYRQLPEEGLKFMVYLQKENIIDESGMPKERFSAEFPKEGPSILRIQQVVRGDSAAYFCASSPRDAGISIGELFFGEGSRLTVL.

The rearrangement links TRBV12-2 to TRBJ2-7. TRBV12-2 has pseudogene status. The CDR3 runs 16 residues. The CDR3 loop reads CASRLAWDGLSYEQYF. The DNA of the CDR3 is TGTGCAAGTCGCTTAGCGTGGGACGGTCTTTCCTACGAGCAGTACTTC.

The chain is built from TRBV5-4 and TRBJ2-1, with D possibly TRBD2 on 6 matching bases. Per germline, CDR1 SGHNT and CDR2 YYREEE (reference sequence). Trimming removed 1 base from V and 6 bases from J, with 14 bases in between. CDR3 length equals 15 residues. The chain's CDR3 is CASSLSSGVSNEQFF. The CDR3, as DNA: TGTGCCAGCAGCTTGTCGTCGGGAGTGAGCAATGAGCAGTTCTTC.

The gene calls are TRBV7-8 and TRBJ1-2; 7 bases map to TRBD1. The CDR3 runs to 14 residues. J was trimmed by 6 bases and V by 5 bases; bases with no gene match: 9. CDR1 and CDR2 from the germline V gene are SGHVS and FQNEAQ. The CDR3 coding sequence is TGTGCCAGCAGCACACGGGAGGGGGCGCATGGCTACACCTTC. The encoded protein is CASSTREGAHGYTF. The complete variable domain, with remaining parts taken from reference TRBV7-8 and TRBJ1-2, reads GAGVSQSPRYKVAKRGQDVALRCDPISGHVSLFWYQQALGQGPEFLTYFQNEAQLDKSGLPSDRFFAERPEGSVSTLKIQRTQQEDSAVYLCASSTREGAHGYTFGSGTRLTVV.

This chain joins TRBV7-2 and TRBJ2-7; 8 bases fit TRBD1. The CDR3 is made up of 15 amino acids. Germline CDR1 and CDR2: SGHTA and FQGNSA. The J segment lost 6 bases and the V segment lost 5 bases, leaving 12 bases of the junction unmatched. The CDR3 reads CASSSRVADRGEQYF. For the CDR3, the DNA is TGTGCCAGCAGCAGCAGGGTCGCAGACAGGGGCGAGCAGTACTTC.

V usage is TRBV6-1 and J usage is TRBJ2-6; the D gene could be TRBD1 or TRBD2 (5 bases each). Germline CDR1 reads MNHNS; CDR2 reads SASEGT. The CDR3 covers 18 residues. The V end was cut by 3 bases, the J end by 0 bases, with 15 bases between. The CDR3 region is CASSEGVSFLSGANVLTF. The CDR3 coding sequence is TGTGCCAGCAGTGAGGGGGTGTCCTTTCTCTCTGGGGCCAACGTCCTGACTTTC.

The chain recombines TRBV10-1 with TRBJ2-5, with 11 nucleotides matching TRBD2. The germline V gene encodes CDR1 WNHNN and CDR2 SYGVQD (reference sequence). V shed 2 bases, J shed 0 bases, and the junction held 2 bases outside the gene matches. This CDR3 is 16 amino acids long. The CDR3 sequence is CASSETSGRNQETQYF. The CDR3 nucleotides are TGCGCCAGCAGTGAGACTAGCGGGAGAAACCAAGAGACCCAGTACTTC.

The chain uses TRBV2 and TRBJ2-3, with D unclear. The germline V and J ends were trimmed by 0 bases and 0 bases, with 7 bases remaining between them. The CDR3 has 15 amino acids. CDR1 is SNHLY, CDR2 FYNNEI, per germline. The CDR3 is CASSEASWSTDTQYF. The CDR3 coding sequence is TGTGCCAGCAGTGAAGCGTCCTGGAGCACAGATACGCAGTATTTT. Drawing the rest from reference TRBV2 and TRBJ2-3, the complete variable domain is EPEVTQTPSHQVTQMGQEVILRCVPISNHLYFYWYRQILGQKVEFLVSFYNNEISEKSEIFDDQFSVERPDGSNFTLKIRSTKLEDSAMYFCASSEASWSTDTQYFGPGTRLTVL.

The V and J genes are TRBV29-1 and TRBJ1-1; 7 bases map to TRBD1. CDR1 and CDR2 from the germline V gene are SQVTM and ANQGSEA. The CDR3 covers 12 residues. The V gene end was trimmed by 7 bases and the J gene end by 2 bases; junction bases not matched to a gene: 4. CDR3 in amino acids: CSGNRGNTEAFF. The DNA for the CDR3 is TGCAGCGGAAACAGGGGAAACACTGAAGCTTTCTTT.

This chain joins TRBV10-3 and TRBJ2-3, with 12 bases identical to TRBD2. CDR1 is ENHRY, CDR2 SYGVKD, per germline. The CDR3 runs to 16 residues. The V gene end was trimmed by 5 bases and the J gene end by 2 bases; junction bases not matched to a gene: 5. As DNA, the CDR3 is TGTGCCATCAGTCGGCTAGCGGGGGGGATCACAGATACGCAGTATTTT. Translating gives CAISRLAGGITDTQYF.

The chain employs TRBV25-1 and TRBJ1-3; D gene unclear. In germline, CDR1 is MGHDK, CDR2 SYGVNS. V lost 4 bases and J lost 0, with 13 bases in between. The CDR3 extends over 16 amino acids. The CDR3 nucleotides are TGTGCCAGCAGTGGCCGACTGAGAAGCTCTGGAAACACCATATATTTT. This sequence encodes CASSGRLRSSGNTIYF.